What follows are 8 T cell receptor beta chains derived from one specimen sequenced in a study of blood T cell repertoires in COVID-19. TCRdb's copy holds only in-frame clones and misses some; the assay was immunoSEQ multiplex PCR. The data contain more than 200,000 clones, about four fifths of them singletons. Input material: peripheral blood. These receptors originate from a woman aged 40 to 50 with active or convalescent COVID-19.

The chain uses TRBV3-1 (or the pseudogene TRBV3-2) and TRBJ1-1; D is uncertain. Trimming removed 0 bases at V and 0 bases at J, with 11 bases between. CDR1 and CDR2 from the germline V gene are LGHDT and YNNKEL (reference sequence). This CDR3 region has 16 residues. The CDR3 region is CASSQDHKEMNTEAFF. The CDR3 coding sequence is TGTGCCAGCAGCCAAGATCACAAGGAGATGAACACTGAAGCTTTCTTT.

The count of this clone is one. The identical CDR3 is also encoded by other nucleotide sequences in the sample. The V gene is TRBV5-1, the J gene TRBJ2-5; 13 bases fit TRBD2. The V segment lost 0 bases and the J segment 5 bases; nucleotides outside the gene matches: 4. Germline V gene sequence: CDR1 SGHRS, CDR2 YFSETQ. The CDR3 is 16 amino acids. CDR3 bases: TGCGCCAGCAGCTTGGGACTAGCGGGGGGTTCGGAGACCCAGTACTTC. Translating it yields CASSLGLAGGSETQYF.

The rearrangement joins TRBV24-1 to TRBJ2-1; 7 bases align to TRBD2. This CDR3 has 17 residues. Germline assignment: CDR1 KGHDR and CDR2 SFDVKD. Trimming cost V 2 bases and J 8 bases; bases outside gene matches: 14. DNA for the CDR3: TGTGCCACCAGTGATTCCACCGATGGCGGGAGTTACGATGAGCAGTTCTTC. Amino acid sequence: CATSDSTDGGSYDEQFF.

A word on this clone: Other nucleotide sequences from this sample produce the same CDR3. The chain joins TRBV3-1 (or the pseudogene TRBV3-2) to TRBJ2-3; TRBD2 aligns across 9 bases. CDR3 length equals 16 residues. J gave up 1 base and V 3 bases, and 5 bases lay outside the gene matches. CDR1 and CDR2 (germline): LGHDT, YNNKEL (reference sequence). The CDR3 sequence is CASSQGLAGGTDTQYF. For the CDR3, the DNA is TGTGCCAGCAGCCAGGGGTTAGCGGGGGGCACAGATACGCAGTATTTT.

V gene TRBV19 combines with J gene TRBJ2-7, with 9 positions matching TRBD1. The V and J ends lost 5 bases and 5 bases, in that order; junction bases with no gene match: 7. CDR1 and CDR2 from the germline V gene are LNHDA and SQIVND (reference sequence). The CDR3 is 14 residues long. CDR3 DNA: TGTGCCAGTAGTCTCCGGGACAGGGCGGACGAGCAGTACTTC. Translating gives CASSLRDRADEQYF.

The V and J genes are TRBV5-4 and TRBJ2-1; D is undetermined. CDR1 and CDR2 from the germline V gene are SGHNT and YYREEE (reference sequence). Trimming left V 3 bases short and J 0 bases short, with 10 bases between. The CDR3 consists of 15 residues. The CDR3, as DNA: TGTGCCAGCAGCTCTGACCGGAGCTCCTACAATGAGCAGTTCTTC. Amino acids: CASSSDRSSYNEQFF.

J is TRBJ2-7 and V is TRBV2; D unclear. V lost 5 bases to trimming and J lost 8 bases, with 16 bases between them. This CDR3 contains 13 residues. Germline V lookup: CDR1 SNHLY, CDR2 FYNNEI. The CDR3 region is CASSKGVAPQQYF. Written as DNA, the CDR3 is TGTGCCAGCAGTAAAGGAGTCGCCCCTCAGCAGTACTTC.

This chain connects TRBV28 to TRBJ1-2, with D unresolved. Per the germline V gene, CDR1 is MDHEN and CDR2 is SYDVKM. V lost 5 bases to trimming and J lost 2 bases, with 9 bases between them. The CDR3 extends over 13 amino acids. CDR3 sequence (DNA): TGTGCCAGCAGTCGCGGAGTGAACTATGGCTACACCTTC. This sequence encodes CASSRGVNYGYTF.